This T cell receptor beta chain originates from a study of cytomegalovirus exposure and HLA in healthy donors. Whole-study context: Among over 350 genotyped donors, about 83% fell in the Caucasian-associated ancestry cluster. Study outcomes and limitations: Later analysis showed most CMV-associated TCR beta chains appearing HLA-restricted. TCR beta V- and J-gene trimming, according to a later analysis, was linked to a missense DCLRE1C variant.

Remarks on this clone: Its matching antigen is unknown.

The primer mix had 60 Vbeta and 13 Jbeta primers. TCRdb's copy holds only in-frame clones and misses some; the assay was immunoSEQ multiplex PCR. The data hold tens of thousands of clones, with about four fifths observed a single time. The V gene's germline CDR1 is LNHDA and CDR2 SQIVND (reference sequence). The CDR3 runs to 12 residues. Each donor was nominally healthy when sampled (though unrecorded immune exposures were likely). The chain couples TRBV19 to TRBJ2-5; a possible D gene is TRBD1 (5 bases). The DNA end is a closer match to TRBJ2-7, so the J assignment may be wrong. The sequence was collected from a woman younger than 35 in good health and CMV-seronegative. Source material: PBMCs. CDR3 residues: CASSTGHHEQYF. The DNA for the CDR3 is TGTGCCAGTAGTACCGGACACCACGAGCAGTACTTC.